This T cell receptor (beta chain) is drawn from a study of blood T cells in healthy people across ages. The donors, aged roughly 6 to 100, were healthy Caucasians from Russia. The germline V gene has CDR1 SGDLS and CDR2 YYNGEE. The CDR3 runs 14 residues. V dropped 0 bases and J dropped 7; count of bases not matched to a gene: 4. Worth noting for this clonotype: Its antigen is not identified.

Study-wide results and caveats: Diversity of TCR beta correlated strongly with naive T cell percentage. Getting older went along with TCR beta diversity per million T cells dropping roughly linearly.

Primed by a sample-barcoded 5' primer and a J-beta primer mix, a second PCR proceeded for 7 to 11 cycles. TCRdb used MiXCR to reprocess the 5' RACE reads, holding one entry per CDR3 protein. The profile shows around 710,000 distinct CDR3 sequences, roughly 41% of them singletons. The rearrangement uses TRBV9 and TRBJ2-1; 7 bases line up with TRBD2. This clonotype originated in a woman aged 55-69 years in good health. The source material was blood. As DNA, the CDR3 is TGTGCCAGCAGCGTAGTGGGAGGGCTTAATGAGCAGTTCTTC. Its translation: CASSVVGGLNEQFF.